What follows are 11 T cell receptor beta chains derived from one specimen sequenced in a study of shared clonotypes between healthy human individuals. CD8 cells regarded as naive lacked CD45RO, were positively chosen for CCR7, and omitted terminally differentiated effector memory CD45RA+ cells. Sequencing was performed with immunoSEQ multiplex PCR; in TCRdb, only in-frame clones are kept and a portion is missing. The data contain around 700,000 clones, just over 90% of them singletons. Specimen: naive CD8+ T cells sorted from blood. The receptors here all came from a man between 25 and 39 years old in good health.

V gene TRBV6-5 combines with J gene TRBJ2-7, with 11 bases matching TRBD2. The CDR3 spans 15 residues. Germline-derived CDR1 and CDR2 are MNHEY and SVGAGI. Trimming removed 0 bases from V and 6 bases from J; junction bases left unmatched: 4. The DNA for the CDR3 is TGTGCCAGCAGTTACTCGGAGACTAGCGGGACCGAGCAGTACTTC. This encodes CASSYSETSGTEQYF.

The chain carries TRBV11-2 and TRBJ2-2; maybe TRBD2 (6 bases). Looked up from germline, CDR1 is SGHAT and CDR2 is FQNNGV. Trimming took off 6 bases at V and 6 bases at J, with 14 bases between the two ends. This CDR3 region has 14 residues. This CDR3 is CASRSGGGAGELFF. In DNA, the CDR3 is TGTGCCAGCAGGAGCGGTGGCGGGGCCGGGGAGCTGTTTTTT.

The rearrangement uses TRBV7-8 and TRBJ2-7; 7 bases agree with TRBD1. V was pared by 1 base and J by 4 bases, with 10 bases of the junction left unmatched. The CDR3 spans 16 residues. Looked up from germline, CDR1 is SGHVS and CDR2 is FQNEAQ. Here the CDR3 DNA reads TGTGCCAGCAGCTTAGTCGTCACAGGGGCGCGTTACGAGCAGTACTTC. This encodes CASSLVVTGARYEQYF. The whole variable domain, filled in from reference TRBV7-8 and TRBJ2-7, reads GAGVSQSPRYKVAKRGQDVALRCDPISGHVSLFWYQQALGQGPEFLTYFQNEAQLDKSGLPSDRFFAERPEGSVSTLKIQRTQQEDSAVYLCASSLVVTGARYEQYFGPGTRLTVT.

The chain carries TRBV19 and TRBJ2-7; D is perhaps TRBD1 (5 bases). V was shortened by 5 bases and J by 0 bases, with 14 bases between the two germline ends. CDR1 and CDR2 from the germline V gene are LNHDA and SQIVND (reference sequence). The CDR3 has 15 amino acids. Written as DNA, the CDR3 is TGTGCCAGTAGTCTACAGGTCTCCAGCTCCTACGAGCAGTACTTC. As protein: CASSLQVSSSYEQYF.

This rearrangement joins TRBV19 to TRBJ2-7; D is tentatively TRBD1 or TRBD2 (6 bases each). V was pared by 2 bases and J by 2 bases, with 13 bases between. This CDR3 has 15 residues. Germline CDR1 LNHDA, CDR2 SQIVND (reference sequence). The CDR3 here is CASSISLRGAYEQYF. CDR3 sequence (DNA): TGTGCCAGTAGTATATCGTTGAGGGGGGCCTACGAGCAGTACTTC.

This clone was observed once. The identical CDR3 is also encoded by other nucleotide sequences in the sample. This chain uses TRBV27 with TRBJ2-1; D unresolved. Trimming cost V 8 bases and J 3 bases, with 20 bases left between them. Germline CDR1 reads MNHEY; CDR2 reads SMNVEV (reference sequence). The CDR3 contains 16 residues. Here the CDR3 reads CASCNGDKGVYNEQFF. The CDR3 DNA sequence: TGTGCCAGCTGCAATGGAGATAAGGGTGTCTACAATGAGCAGTTCTTC.

This chain uses TRBV7-2 with TRBJ2-3; tentative D call: TRBD2 (6 bases). The CDR3 length is 17 residues. Germline-derived CDR1 and CDR2 are SGHTA and FQGNSA. Trimming stripped 5 bases from V and 3 bases from J, with 21 bases between. CDR3 DNA sequence: TGTGCCAGCAGCCCGCGTTTAAAGGGGAGGAGTACAGATACGCAGTATTTT. Its translation is CASSPRLKGRSTDTQYF.

This chain connects TRBV4-2 to TRBJ2-1; D is unresolved. V lost 1 base and J lost 0, with 16 bases in between. Germline CDR1 reads LGHNA; CDR2 reads YNFKEQ. The length of the CDR3 is 18 residues. This CDR3 reads CASSQGGQTSFSYNEQFF. The CDR3 DNA follows: TGTGCCAGCAGCCAAGGCGGCCAAACCTCTTTCTCCTACAATGAGCAGTTCTTC.

V and J are TRBV6-1 and TRBJ1-5, with D hard to call. The CDR3 is made up of 11 amino acids. Germline values: CDR1 MNHNS, CDR2 SASEGT. V was cut by 6 bases and J by 4 bases, with 4 bases left in between. DNA for the CDR3: TGTGCCAGCAGGGAAAATCAGCCCCAGCATTTT. Encoded protein: CASRENQPQHF.

The rearrangement uses TRBV27 and TRBJ2-7, with TRBD1 matching 8 bases. Germline CDR1 and CDR2: MNHEY and SMNVEV (reference sequence). The junction had 8 bases not matched to a gene; V was cut back by 8 bases and J by 5 bases. The CDR3 length is 13 residues. CDR3 DNA: TGTGCCAGCGGACAGGGCAGTTTGAACGAGCAGTACTTC. Amino acid sequence: CASGQGSLNEQYF.

This clone was observed a handful of times. Other DNA variants within this sample encode the same CDR3. This chain connects TRBV7-8 to TRBJ1-5; tentatively, D is TRBD1 (5 bases). Germline V gives CDR1 SGHVS, CDR2 FQNEAQ. The CDR3 has 14 residues. The ends were cut back, 3 bases at V and 2 bases at J, with 8 bases in the middle. The CDR3 DNA reads as TGTGCCAGCAGCTTCAGAGGGGGCAATCAGCCCCAGCATTTT. Amino acids: CASSFRGGNQPQHF.